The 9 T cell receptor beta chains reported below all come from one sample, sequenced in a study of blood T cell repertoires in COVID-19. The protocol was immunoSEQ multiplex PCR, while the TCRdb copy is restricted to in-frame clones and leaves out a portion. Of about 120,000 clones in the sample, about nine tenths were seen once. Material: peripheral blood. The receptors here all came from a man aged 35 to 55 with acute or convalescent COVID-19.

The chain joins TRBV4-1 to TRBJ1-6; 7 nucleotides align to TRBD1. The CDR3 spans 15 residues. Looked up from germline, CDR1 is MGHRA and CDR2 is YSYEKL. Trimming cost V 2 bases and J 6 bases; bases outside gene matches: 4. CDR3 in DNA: TGCGCCAGCAGCCAACGACAGGGTGCTAATTCACCCCTCCACTTT. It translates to CASSQRQGANSPLHF.

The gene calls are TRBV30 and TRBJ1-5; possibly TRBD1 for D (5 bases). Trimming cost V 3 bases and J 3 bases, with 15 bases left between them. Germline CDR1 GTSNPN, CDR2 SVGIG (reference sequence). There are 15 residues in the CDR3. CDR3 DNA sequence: TGTGCCTGGAGCGATAAGGGACTGTACAATCAGCCCCAGCATTTT. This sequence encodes CAWSDKGLYNQPQHF. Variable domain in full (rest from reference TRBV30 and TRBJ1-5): SQTIHQWPATLVQPVGSPLSLECTVEGTSNPNLYWYRQAAGRGLQLLFYSVGIGQISSEVPQNLSASRPQDRQFILSSKKLLLSDSGFYLCAWSDKGLYNQPQHFGDGTRLSIL.

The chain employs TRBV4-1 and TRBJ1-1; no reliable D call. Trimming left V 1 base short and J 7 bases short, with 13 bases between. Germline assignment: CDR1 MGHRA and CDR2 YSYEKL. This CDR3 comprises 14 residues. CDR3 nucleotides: TGCGCCAGCAGCCAAGTCCTGGGGAGAGGTGAAGCTTTCTTT. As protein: CASSQVLGRGEAFF.

In nucleotides, the CDR3 is TGTGCCAGCAGCCAAGTGTACAGCCCTCACAATGAGCAGTTCTTC. As protein: CASSQVYSPHNEQFF. The V call is TRBV14, the J call TRBJ2-1; D gene ambiguous. The CDR3 loop spans 15 amino acids. Germline loops: CDR1 SGHDN, CDR2 FVKESK. V lost 1 base and J 5 bases, leaving 12 bases between the germline ends.

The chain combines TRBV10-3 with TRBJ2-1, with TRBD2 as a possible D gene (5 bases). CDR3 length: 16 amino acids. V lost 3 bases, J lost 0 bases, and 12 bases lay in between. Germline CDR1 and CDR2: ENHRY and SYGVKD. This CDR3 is CAISDSSAVSYNEQFF. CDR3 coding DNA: TGTGCCATCAGTGATAGCTCAGCGGTCTCCTACAATGAGCAGTTCTTC.

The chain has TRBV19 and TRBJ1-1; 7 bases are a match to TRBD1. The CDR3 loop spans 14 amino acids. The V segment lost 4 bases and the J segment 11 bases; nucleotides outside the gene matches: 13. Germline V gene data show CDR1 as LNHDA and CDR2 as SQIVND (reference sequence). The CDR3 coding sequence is TGTGCCAGTAGTACCGGGACAGACGTCTCGCAGGCTTTCTTT. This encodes CASSTGTDVSQAFF.

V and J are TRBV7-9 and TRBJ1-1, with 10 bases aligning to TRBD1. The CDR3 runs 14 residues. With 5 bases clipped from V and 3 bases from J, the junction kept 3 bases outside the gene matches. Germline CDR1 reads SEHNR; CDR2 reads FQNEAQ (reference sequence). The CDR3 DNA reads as TGTGCCAGCAGCCCTGGGACAGGGGACACTGAAGCTTTCTTT. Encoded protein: CASSPGTGDTEAFF.

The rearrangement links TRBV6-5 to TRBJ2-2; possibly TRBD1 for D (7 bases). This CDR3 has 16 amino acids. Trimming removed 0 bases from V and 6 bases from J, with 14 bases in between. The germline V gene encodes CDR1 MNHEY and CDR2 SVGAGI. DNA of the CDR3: TGTGCCAGCAGTTACTCTTTGGCAGGGGGGCCCGGGGAGCTGTTTTTT. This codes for CASSYSLAGGPGELFF.

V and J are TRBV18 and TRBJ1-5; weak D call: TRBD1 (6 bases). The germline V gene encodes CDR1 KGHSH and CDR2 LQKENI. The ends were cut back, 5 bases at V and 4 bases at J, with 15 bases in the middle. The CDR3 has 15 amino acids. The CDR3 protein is CASSEAGVGNQPQHF. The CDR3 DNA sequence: TGTGCCAGCTCAGAGGCAGGGGTCGGGAATCAGCCCCAGCATTTT. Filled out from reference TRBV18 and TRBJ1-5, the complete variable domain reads NAGVMQNPRHLVRRRGQEARLRCSPMKGHSHVYWYRQLPEEGLKFMVYLQKENIIDESGMPKERFSAEFPKEGPSILRIQQVVRGDSAAYFCASSEAGVGNQPQHFGDGTRLSIL.